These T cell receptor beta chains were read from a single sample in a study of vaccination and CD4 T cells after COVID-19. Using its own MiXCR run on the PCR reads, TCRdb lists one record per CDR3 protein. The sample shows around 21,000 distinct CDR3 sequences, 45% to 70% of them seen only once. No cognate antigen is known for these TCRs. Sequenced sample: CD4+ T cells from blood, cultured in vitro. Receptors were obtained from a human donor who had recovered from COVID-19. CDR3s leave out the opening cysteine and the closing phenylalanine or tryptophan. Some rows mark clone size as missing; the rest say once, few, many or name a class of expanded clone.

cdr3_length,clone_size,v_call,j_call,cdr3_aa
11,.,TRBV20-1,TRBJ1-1,SAVGEGGTEAF
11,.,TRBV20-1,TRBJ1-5,SARAQEVQPQH
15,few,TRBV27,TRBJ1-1,ASSSLGRGRGNTEAF
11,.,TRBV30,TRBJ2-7,AWSNRTGGDKY
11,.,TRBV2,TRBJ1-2,ASSERQVYGYT
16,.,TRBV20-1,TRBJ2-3,SARDWRTSGGFTDTQY
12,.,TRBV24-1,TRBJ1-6,ATVGQNHNSPLH
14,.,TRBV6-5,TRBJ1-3,ASSYSIRMTGNTIY
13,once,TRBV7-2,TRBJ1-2,VSSLYTRTGEGYT
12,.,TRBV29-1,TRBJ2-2,SVEGILGTGELF
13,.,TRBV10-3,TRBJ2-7,AISEGAGGAYEQY
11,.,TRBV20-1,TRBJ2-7,SANRQGRYEQY
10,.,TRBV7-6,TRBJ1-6,ASSDPNSPLH
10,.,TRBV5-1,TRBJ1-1,ASSLVLGAAF
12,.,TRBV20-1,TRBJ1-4,SANPLDRLGVLF
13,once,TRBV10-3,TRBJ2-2,AISAGGGDTGELF